The 19 T cell receptor beta chains below all came from one sample that was sequenced in a study of T cell responses to AZD1222 COVID-19 vaccine. Sequencing was performed with immunoSEQ multiplex PCR; in TCRdb, only in-frame clones are kept and a portion is missing. The data show 180,000 or so clones, roughly 93% seen once. The starting material was peripheral blood, obtained 28 days after the second dose of the MenACWY control vaccine. These receptors all stem from an adult who received the MenACWY meningococcal vaccine as a control.

The chain combines TRBV7-8 with TRBJ1-2; D gene ambiguous. Looked up from germline, CDR1 is SGHVS and CDR2 is FQNEAQ. Trimming cost V 4 bases and J 4 bases, with 10 bases left between them. The CDR3 consists of 13 residues. CDR3 coding DNA: TGTGCCAGCAGCTACCAAGGACCCTATGGCTACACCTTC. Its protein product is CASSYQGPYGYTF.

The V gene is TRBV28, the J gene TRBJ1-5, with 11 bases lining up with TRBD1. With V trimmed by 7 bases and J by 6 bases, 14 bases remained unmatched. In germline, CDR1 is MDHEN, CDR2 SYDVKM. The CDR3 covers 17 residues. The CDR3 loop reads CASTALGQGALGQPQHF. DNA for the CDR3: TGTGCCAGCACGGCCCTCGGACAGGGGGCATTGGGTCAGCCCCAGCATTTT.

The chain is built from TRBV28 and TRBJ2-7; D possibly matches TRBD1 or TRBD2 (5 bases each). Germline V gene sequence: CDR1 MDHEN, CDR2 SYDVKM. V dropped 4 bases and J dropped 3 bases, with 13 bases sitting between them. The length of the CDR3 is 14 residues. CDR3 bases: TGTGCCAGCAGTTCCGGGACCGGGAACTACGAGCAGTACTTC. Translation: CASSSGTGNYEQYF.

V usage is TRBV30 and J usage is TRBJ2-1; 9 nucleotides line up with TRBD2. Germline CDR1 reads GTSNPN; CDR2 reads SVGIG (reference sequence). V trimming: 0 bases; J trimming: 7 bases; junction bases outside the gene matches: 7. The CDR3 covers 15 residues. CDR3 nucleotides: TGTGCCTGGAGTGTACGGTCTAGCGGGGTAAATGAGCAGTTCTTC. Translating gives CAWSVRSSGVNEQFF.

This sequence joins TRBV18 and TRBJ1-1; TRBD1 might be the D (5 bases). Looked up from germline, CDR1 is KGHSH and CDR2 is LQKENI. V shed 3 bases and J shed 7 bases, with 15 bases lying between them. There are 14 residues in the CDR3. CDR3 loop: CASSPTGLRFEAFF. The CDR3, as DNA: TGTGCCAGCTCACCCACAGGACTTCGATTTGAAGCTTTCTTT.

The CDR3 reads CSVGSGAYSNQPQHF. In DNA, the CDR3 is TGCAGCGTTGGATCGGGAGCCTATAGCAATCAGCCCCAGCATTTT. J is TRBJ1-5 and V is TRBV29-1; D call uncertain. V was clipped by 4 bases and J by 0 bases, with 13 bases between them. CDR3 length equals 15 residues. Germline values: CDR1 SQVTM, CDR2 ANQGSEA.

Here the CDR3 reads CASLVGFTTDTQYF. As DNA, the CDR3 is TGTGCCAGCCTTGTCGGGTTTACCACAGATACGCAGTATTTT. V usage is TRBV7-2 and J usage is TRBJ2-3; D not resolved. Trimming cost V 8 bases and J 2 bases, with 14 bases left between them. Germline V CDR1 and CDR2: SGHTA, FQGNSA. The CDR3 covers 14 residues.

The rearrangement links TRBV5-1 to TRBJ2-2, with D tentatively TRBD2 (5 bases). The CDR3 runs to 15 residues. Trimming stripped 2 bases from V and 4 bases from J, with 12 bases between. The germline CDR1 and CDR2 sequences are SGHRS and YFSETQ. CDR3 region: CASSFSAAGTGELFF. CDR3 DNA sequence: TGCGCCAGCAGCTTTAGTGCGGCGGGCACCGGGGAGCTGTTTTTT.

The V gene is TRBV6-4, the J gene TRBJ2-1, with D possibly TRBD1 on 5 matching bases. V lost 2 bases, J lost 6 bases, and 14 bases lay in between. This CDR3 comprises 15 residues. Per germline, CDR1 MRHNA and CDR2 SNTAGT. The CDR3 DNA sequence: TGTGCCAGCAGTGACCAGGGCCTCGTGAGCAATGAGCAGTTCTTC. This gives the protein CASSDQGLVSNEQFF.

The CDR3 reads CASSPQGNYGYTF. The CDR3 DNA reads as TGTGCCAGCAGCCCACAGGGGAACTATGGCTACACCTTC. This chain joins TRBV16 and TRBJ1-2, with 7 bases matching TRBD1. Germline V CDR1 and CDR2: KGHSY, FQNENV. V dropped 4 bases and J dropped 2; count of bases not matched to a gene: 1. This CDR3 spans 13 amino acids.

This clone was counted once. The chain couples TRBV11-2 to TRBJ1-3, with 8 bases lining up with TRBD1. Germline V lookup: CDR1 SGHAT, CDR2 FQNNGV. This CDR3 has 16 residues. The V and J ends lost 8 bases and 4 bases, in that order; junction bases with no gene match: 13. CDR3 loop: CASGESFGQGGNTIYF. The CDR3 DNA is TGTGCCAGCGGAGAGAGTTTTGGACAGGGAGGAAACACCATATATTTT.

In this sample, this clone turned up once. The rearrangement joins TRBV28 to TRBJ1-1; D unresolved. Germline CDR1 reads MDHEN; CDR2 reads SYDVKM. V lost 7 bases to trimming and J lost 2 bases, with 14 bases between them. This CDR3 is 14 amino acids long. CDR3 DNA: TGTGCCAGCATAAATAGCGACCTTAACACTGAAGCTTTCTTT. This encodes CASINSDLNTEAFF.

This chain connects TRBV7-9 to TRBJ2-5, with 14 bases that match TRBD2. The CDR3 runs 17 residues. Germline V gene data show CDR1 as SEHNR and CDR2 as FQNEAQ (reference sequence). V was clipped by 1 base and J by 5 bases; unmatched bases: 6. CDR3 sequence: CASSLDRLAGGLETQYF. The CDR3, as DNA: TGTGCCAGCAGCTTAGACCGACTAGCGGGGGGGCTTGAGACCCAGTACTTC.

The V gene is TRBV4-2, the J gene TRBJ1-5, with a weak D call TRBD1 (5 bases). From germline, CDR1 is LGHNA and CDR2 YNFKEQ. The CDR3 sequence is 13 residues long. Trimming removed 6 bases at V and 5 bases at J, with 11 bases between. The CDR3 sequence is CASSQDIYQPQHF. The CDR3 DNA is TGTGCCAGCAGTCAGGACATCTATCAGCCCCAGCATTTT.

The V call is TRBV7-2, the J call TRBJ2-7; perhaps TRBD1 as D (5 bases). The V gene lost 4 bases and the J gene lost 4 bases, with 14 bases spanning the gap. The CDR3 has 14 residues. The germline gives CDR1 SGHTA, CDR2 FQGNSA. Here the CDR3 DNA reads TGTGCCAGCAGCTCAGTCCAGGGCCCGTACGAGCAGTACTTC. Its protein is CASSSVQGPYEQYF.

In this sample, this clone turned up once. The chain uses TRBV5-1 and TRBJ1-2; no definite D call. V lost 4 bases, J lost 4 bases, and 20 bases lay in between. This CDR3 has 16 amino acids. In germline, CDR1 is SGHRS, CDR2 YFSETQ. The CDR3: CASSDTASGSSYGYTF. The CDR3, as DNA: TGCGCCAGCAGCGATACCGCCTCCGGGTCCTCCTATGGCTACACCTTC.

This clone is a singleton in its sample. V gene TRBV6-2 or TRBV6-3 combines with J gene TRBJ2-3; tentative D call: TRBD1 (5 bases). CDR1 and CDR2 (germline): MNHEY, SVGEGT. V was clipped by 1 base and J by 4 bases, with 15 bases between them. This CDR3 has 16 amino acids. The CDR3 nucleotides are TGTGCCAGCAGTTACTACAGCCCGGAAGGGGCAGATACGCAGTATTTT. This gives the protein CASSYYSPEGADTQYF.

The genes are TRBV3-1 (or the pseudogene TRBV3-2) and TRBJ2-3; 15 bases map to TRBD2. From germline, CDR1 is LGHDT and CDR2 YNNKEL (reference sequence). The junction had 1 base not matched to a gene; V was cut back by 3 bases and J by 6 bases. The CDR3 is 15 residues long. CDR3 amino acids: CASSQGTSGGDTQYF. CDR3 nucleotide sequence: TGTGCCAGCAGCCAGGGGACTAGCGGGGGGGATACGCAGTATTTT.

The chain recombines TRBV28 with TRBJ2-6; the D is unclear. Germline values: CDR1 MDHEN, CDR2 SYDVKM. The CDR3 totals 15 residues. V was clipped by 1 base and J by 0 bases, with 4 bases between them. CDR3 region: CASSLSYSGANVLTF. The CDR3 nucleotides are TGTGCCAGCAGTTTATCCTACTCTGGGGCCAACGTCCTGACTTTC. The variable domain in full, with the rest retrieved from reference TRBV28 and TRBJ2-6, is DVKVTQSSRYLVKRTGEKVFLECVQDMDHENMFWYRQDPGLGLRLIYFSYDVKMKEKGDIPEGYSVSREKKERFSLILESASTNQTSMYLCASSLSYSGANVLTFGAGSRLTVL.